The TCR beta chain under discussion was sequenced for a study of blood T cell repertoires in COVID-19 (dated by TCRdb to 2018 to 2020). Background on the whole study: Samples covering the acute and convalescent phases of COVID-19 were provided by collaborators in the United States, Italy and Spain. The prospective study material was composed of cDNA or gDNA derived from T cells, B-cell-depleted T cells, or PBMCs. Deeply sampled blood TCRbeta repertoires from subjects exposed to, actively infected with, or recovered from COVID-19 were included in the dataset. A freely available public database, intended as a resource for researchers studying the immune response to SARS-CoV-2, is where the repertoires were released. Samples were obtained from the ongoing ImmuneRACE study (first 160 participants) and from 1,000 to 1,500 subjects provided by 6 global collaborators. Sample metadata almost always included a de-identified subject ID, COVID-19 status, age in years and sex. Where HLA class I and class II types were available, the types were taken from metadata supplied by the sample provider, not from assay-based typing.

The immunoSEQ Assay, a bias-controlled multiplex PCR, was used to amplify TCRbeta CDR3 regions from genomic DNA. Under the source paper's analysis protocol: The number of nucleated cells in each sample was estimated from the amplification of reference gene primers within the assay. Sequence reads were collapsed and filtered to measure the absolute abundance of every unique TCRbeta CDR3 rearrangement. For each sample, productive Simpson clonality was calculated as the square root of Simpson's diversity index over productive rearrangements. TCRdb stores this immuneACCESS table with in-frame sequences only. Part of the clones is absent; in the studies checked, under half of the shortfall reflects unresolved V genes, and no reason is known for the rest. D and trimming were read from the DNA, whereas the V and J calls and clone size are those reported in that table. The sample profile shows roughly 380,000 clones; about 90% of them were found once. The biggest ten clones account for over 0.9% of the sample.

CDR1 and CDR2, per the germline V gene, are MNHGY and SAAAGT. From its cysteine to its phenylalanine, the CDR3 spans 13 amino acids. The sequence is cut down to CDR3 DNA, 39 bases in frame from base 1. V trim: 5 bases; J trim: 3 bases; unmatched bases: 3. Participants in the prospective study were enrolled through a virtual design, were aged roughly 18 to 90 years, and lived in about 25 United States geographic areas. In the prospective study, participants were assigned to cohorts based on the clinical history participants reported in a screening survey and a study questionnaire. A participant counted as exposed if, within 2 weeks of entering the study, that participant had been in contact with someone who had a PCR-confirmed or clinician-diagnosed COVID-19 case. In the prospective study, whole blood, serum and a nasopharyngeal or oropharyngeal swab were collected from each participant by mobile phlebotomists. Additional blood draws and questionnaires over an approximately 2-month period could optionally be provided by prospective study participants. Prospective study blood samples were shipped either frozen or at room temperature before DNA extraction.

On this clone itself: No cognate antigen has been identified for it. The sample holds no much larger clone one base away, and base qualities are not on file.

Summary of the overall study and its limitations: The amount of clinical and demographic metadata varied by source and participant and was provided uncurated.

Sequencing was done on a sample of PBMCs or T cells enriched from blood (not recorded which). Rearrangement joined TRBV6-8 to TRBJ2-7, with 8 junctional bases fitting TRBD2. The TCR was taken from a woman between 25 and 40 years old who had been exposed to COVID-19. The CDR3 here reads CASSGTRDYEQYF. The DNA is as follows: TGTGCCAGCAGTGGGACTAGGGACTACGAGCAGTACTTC.